This TCR beta chain was sequenced during a study of a mutant IDH1 vaccine in newly diagnosed glioma. The wider study: Mean patient age was about 40 years; approximately 62% were male and around 40% female. Patients' prior therapy spanned radiotherapy, temozolomide, or both; most underwent both. The study, taken as a whole, reports: Among patients, around 93% showed immune responses induced by the vaccine.

Germline lookup yields CDR1 LNHNV and CDR2 YYDKDF (reference sequence). V gave up 5 bases and J gave up 3 bases, with 13 bases separating them. This CDR3 is 14 amino acids long. Sequencing used immunoSEQ multiplex PCR; TCRdb keeps in-frame clones, though not all of them. The data show about 63,000 clones, around 80% seen once. The time point is: baseline, week 1 (first vaccination visit). Treatment indicated: pre-vaccination baseline after standard-of-care therapy. The donor cohort comprised cases of new WHO grade 3 or 4 IDH1-mutant, ATRX-lost astrocytoma. A remark on this clone: Its target is unknown.

The sequenced sample was peripheral blood mononuclear cells (PBMCs), obtained from a glioma patient treated with radiotherapy, temozolomide or both. V and J are TRBV15 and TRBJ1-2; a possible D gene is TRBD1 (5 bases). This clonotype was sampled from a woman between 18 and 29 years old with glioma. Some clones in this sample may be carry-over from other donors' samples. The CDR3 bases are TGTGCCACCAGCGGACGAGGGGATTACTATGGCTACACCTTC. Its translation is CATSGRGDYYGYTF.